This T cell receptor (beta chain) was captured by sequencing in a study of CD8 T cells in ankylosing spondylitis. Findings and caveats of the study: Disease-linked clones were found to be CD8+ and relatively rare in peripheral blood. The study looked at matched synovial fluid samples from ankylosing spondylitis patients. Disease-linked clones were reported to be significantly enriched there. A TCR beta motif made of fewer than ten highly homologous variants seemed typical of ankylosing spondylitis blood.

Quantitative 5'-RACE with molecular barcodes was used to make the TCR beta libraries. TCRdb redid the calling of the 5' RACE reads with MiXCR, one entry per CDR3 protein. The data contain roughly 120,000 distinct CDR3 sequences, about 7% of them singletons. Germline CDR1 LGHDT, CDR2 YNNKEL (reference sequence). The CDR3 runs 15 residues. V was cut by 11 bases and J by 5 bases, with 23 bases left in between. As concerns this clonotype: Its target is unknown.

Sequencing input: blood, either unsorted or a sorted T cell fraction (not recorded which). The source of this sequence is a male donor with ankylosing spondylitis or in good health (not recorded which). This chain uses TRBV3-1 with TRBJ2-3; D might be TRBD2 (6 bases). The CDR3 spells CACCQVTGAVDTQYF. The CDR3 nucleotides read TGTGCCTGCTGCCAAGTAACGGGAGCGGTAGATACGCAGTATTTT.